This is a list of T cell receptor beta chains from one sample in a study of blood T cell repertoires in COVID-19. The method was immunoSEQ multiplex PCR; TCRdb's version includes in-frame clones alone and lacks a portion of them. Seen here are 300,000 to 450,000 clones, 81% observed once, and the top ten hold more than 1%. The specimen was peripheral blood. These receptors all stem from a human donor with acute or convalescent COVID-19. The donor label of this sample is uncertain. Each CDR3 is given with its conserved first and last residue. A D gene is named only where the DNA matches it firmly. Clone size, where shown, is once, few, many, or a class for clones that have expanded.

J gene	V gene	D gene	clone size	CDR3 protein	CDR3 DNA
TRBJ2-1	TRBV13	TRBD2	.	CASSPSTSGGANEQFF	TGTGCCAGCAGCCCATCTACTAGCGGGGGGGCCAATGAGCAGTTCTTC
TRBJ2-7	TRBV7-8	TRBD2	.	CASSPPRAGRYEQYF	TGTGCCAGCAGCCCTCCCAGAGCGGGGAGGTACGAGCAGTACTTC
TRBJ2-2	TRBV11-2	TRBD1	.	CASSSDRVGTGELFF	TGTGCCAGCAGTTCGGACAGGGTTGGCACCGGGGAGCTGTTTTTT
TRBJ2-3	TRBV28	TRBD2	.	CASSSGLTTDTQYF	TGTGCCAGCAGCTCGGGACTAACCACAGATACGCAGTATTTT
TRBJ1-3	TRBV6-5	TRBD1	.	CASRGTGRNTIYF	TGTGCCAGCAGGGGGACAGGGAGAAACACCATATATTTT
TRBJ1-4	TRBV19	TRBD1	.	CASRPTGAANKKLFF	TGTGCCAGTAGACCCACAGGGGCGGCTAATAAAAAACTGTTTTTT
TRBJ1-6	TRBV18	.	.	CASSLGVNSPLHF	TGTGCCAGCTCACTAGGGGTCAATTCACCCCTCCACTTT
TRBJ1-5	TRBV19	.	.	CASSVEVGGQPQHF	TGTGCCAGTAGTGTAGAGGTAGGGGGTCAGCCCCAGCATTTT
TRBJ1-2	TRBV2	.	.	CASREGRPGYTF	TGTGCCAGCAGGGAGGGACGCCCTGGCTACACCTTC
TRBJ2-1	TRBV2	TRBD1	.	CASKWRTGFSNEQFF	TGTGCCAGCAAGTGGAGGACAGGTTTTAGCAATGAGCAGTTCTTC
TRBJ1-4	TRBV28	TRBD1	.	CASRDSIEKLFF	TGTGCCAGTCGGGACAGTATTGAAAAACTGTTTTTT
TRBJ2-6	TRBV29-1	TRBD1	few	CSVGEDRGRSGANVLTF	TGCAGCGTTGGGGAGGACAGGGGTAGATCGGGGGCCAACGTCCTGACTTTC
TRBJ1-5	TRBV20-1	.	once	CSASRGIHQPQHF	TGCAGTGCTAGTCGGGGGATTCATCAGCCCCAGCATTTT
TRBJ1-2	TRBV28	TRBD1	.	CASSLSDRVYGYTF	TGTGCCAGCAGTTTATCGGACAGGGTCTATGGCTACACCTTC
TRBJ1-6	TRBV5-4	.	.	CASSHESTALNSPLHF	TGTGCCAGCAGCCACGAATCGACAGCGCTTAATTCACCCCTCCACTTT
TRBJ2-2	TRBV7-6	TRBD2	.	CASSLMEGVGTSGGPHGELFF	TGTGCCAGCAGCTTAATGGAGGGAGTCGGGACTAGCGGGGGGCCCCACGGGGAGCTGTTTTTT
TRBJ1-6	TRBV6-5	.	.	CASSKEWSSPLHF	TGTGCCAGCAGCAAAGAGTGGAGTTCACCCCTCCACTTT
TRBJ2-1	TRBV10-3	TRBD1	.	CASSVTGGSSSSYNEQFF	TGTGCCAGTTCCGTGACAGGGGGCTCCTCAAGCTCCTACAATGAGCAGTTCTTC
TRBJ2-6	TRBV15	.	.	CATSPQRSGANVLTF	TGTGCCACCAGCCCGCAGAGGTCTGGGGCCAACGTCCTGACTTTC
TRBJ1-1	TRBV18	.	.	CASSTEQGTHTEAFF	TGTGCCAGCTCGACGGAACAGGGCACACACACTGAAGCTTTCTTT